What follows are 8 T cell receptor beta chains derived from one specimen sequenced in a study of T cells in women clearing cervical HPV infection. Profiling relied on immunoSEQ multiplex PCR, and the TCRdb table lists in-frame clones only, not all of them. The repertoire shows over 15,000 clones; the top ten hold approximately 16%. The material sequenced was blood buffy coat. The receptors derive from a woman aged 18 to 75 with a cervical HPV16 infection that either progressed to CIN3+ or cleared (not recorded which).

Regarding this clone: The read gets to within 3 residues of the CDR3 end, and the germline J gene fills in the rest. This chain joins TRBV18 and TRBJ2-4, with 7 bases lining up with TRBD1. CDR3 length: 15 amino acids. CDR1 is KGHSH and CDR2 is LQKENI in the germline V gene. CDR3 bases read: TGTGCCAGCTCACCTCAGCAGACAAGGGGGCTCGGT. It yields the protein CASSPQQTRGLG. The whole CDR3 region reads CASSPQQTRGLGQYF.

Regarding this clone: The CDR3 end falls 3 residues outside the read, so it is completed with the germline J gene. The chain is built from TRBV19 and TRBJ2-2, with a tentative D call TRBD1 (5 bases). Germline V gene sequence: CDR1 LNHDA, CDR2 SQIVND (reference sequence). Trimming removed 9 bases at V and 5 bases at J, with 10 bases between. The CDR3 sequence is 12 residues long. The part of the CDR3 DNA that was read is TGTGCCAGCAGGGTTTGGACCGGGGAG. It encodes CASRVWTGE. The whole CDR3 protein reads CASRVWTGELFF.

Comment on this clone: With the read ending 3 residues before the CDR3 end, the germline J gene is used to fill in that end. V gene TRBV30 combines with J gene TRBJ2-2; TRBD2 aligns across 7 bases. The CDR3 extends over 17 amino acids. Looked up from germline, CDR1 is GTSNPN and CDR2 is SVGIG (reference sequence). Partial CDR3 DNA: TGTGCCTGGAGCCGTGGGGGGGGTAGCTCCTATAATTCACCG. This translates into CAWSRGGGSSYNSP. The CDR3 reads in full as CAWSRGGGSSYNSPLFF.

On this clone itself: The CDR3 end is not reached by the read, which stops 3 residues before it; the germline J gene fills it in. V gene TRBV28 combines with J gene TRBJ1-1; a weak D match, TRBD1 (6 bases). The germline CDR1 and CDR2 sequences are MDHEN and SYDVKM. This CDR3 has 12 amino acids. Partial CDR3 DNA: TGTGCCAGCAGTCTCTTGCAACAGGGA. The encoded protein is CASSLLQQG. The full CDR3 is CASSLLQQGAFF.

The sequenced part of the CDR3 DNA is TGTGCCAGCAGTGAAGGGGTAGGATCACCA. Its protein product is CASSEGVGSP. The whole CDR3 protein is CASSEGVGSPLFF. The gene calls are TRBV6-4 and TRBJ1-4; D may be TRBD1 (5 bases). The CDR3 extends 3 residues past the end of the read, so its final part is completed from the germline J gene. Germline-derived CDR1 and CDR2 are MRHNA and SNTAGT. This CDR3 region has 13 residues.

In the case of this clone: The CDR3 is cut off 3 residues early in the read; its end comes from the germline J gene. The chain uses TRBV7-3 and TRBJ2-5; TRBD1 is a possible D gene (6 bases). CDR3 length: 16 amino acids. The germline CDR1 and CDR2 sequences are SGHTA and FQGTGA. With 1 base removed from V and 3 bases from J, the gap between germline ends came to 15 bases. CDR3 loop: CASSLMPGDIKETQYF. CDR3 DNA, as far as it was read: TGTGCCAGCAGCTTAATGCCCGGGGACATTAAAGAGACC.

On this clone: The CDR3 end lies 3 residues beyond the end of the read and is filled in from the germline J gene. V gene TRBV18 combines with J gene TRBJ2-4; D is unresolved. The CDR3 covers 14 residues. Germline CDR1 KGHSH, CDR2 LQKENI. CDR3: CASSPPRPNYGQYF. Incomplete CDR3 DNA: TGTGCCAGCTCACCACCCCGCCCGAACTATGGT.

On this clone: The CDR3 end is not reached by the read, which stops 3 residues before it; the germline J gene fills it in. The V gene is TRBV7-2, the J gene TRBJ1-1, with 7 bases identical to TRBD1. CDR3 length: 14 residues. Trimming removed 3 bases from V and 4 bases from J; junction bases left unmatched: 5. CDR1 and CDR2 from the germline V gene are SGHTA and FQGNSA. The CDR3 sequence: CASSFTGVSTEAFF. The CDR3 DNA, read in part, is TGTGCCAGCAGCTTCACAGGGGTTTCCACTGAA. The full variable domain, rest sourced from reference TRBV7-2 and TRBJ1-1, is GAGVSQSPSNKVTEKGKDVELRCDPISGHTALYWYRQSLGQGLEFLIYFQGNSAPDKSGLPSDRFSAERTGGSVSTLTIQRTQQEDSAVYLCASSFTGVSTEAFFGQGTRLTVV.